The source of this TCR beta chain is a study of beta chain features in type 1 diabetes. Findings and caveats of the study: Researchers caution that PCR might favor shorter templates, equally among patients and controls. All four CD4+ subsets of Type 1 diabetes patients contained TCRB CDR3s that were moderately but significantly shorter. Whether TCRB rearrangement is influenced by HLA type went unresolved here.

This clone was seen a handful of times. Its matching antigen is unknown. Roughly 100 mL of blood, on average, came from one heparinised draw per donor. Sorting of CD4+ naive, central memory, regulatory and stem cell-like memory cells was performed via CD45RO/CCR7/CD25/CD127/CD95/CD27. Looked up from germline, CDR1 is SEHNR and CDR2 is FQNEAQ (reference sequence). The CDR3 spans 13 residues. The V gene end was trimmed by 5 bases and the J gene end by 3 bases; junction bases not matched to a gene: 2. Of the isolated RNA, all was reverse transcribed, and so the sequenced material was expressed TCRB transcripts. Libraries were prepared by immunoSEQ multiplex PCR; TCRdb keeps only in-frame clonotypes and omits some of them. This table holds more than 12,000 clones, about two thirds found once.

Material: stem cell memory CD4+ T cells from blood. The chain links TRBV7-9 to TRBJ2-5, with 8 nucleotides matching TRBD1. The TCR originated in a woman under 30 with type 1 diabetes. The CDR3: CASSRTGKETQYF. The CDR3 region has the DNA TGTGCCAGCAGCCGGACAGGGAAAGAGACCCAGTACTTC.